Listed here are 12 T cell receptor beta chains from one sample, sequenced in a study of cytomegalovirus exposure and HLA in healthy donors (dated by TCRdb to 2016 to 2017). The library was obtained by the immunoSEQ multiplex PCR assay. For the multiplex PCR, a mixture combining 60 forward primers for TCR Vbeta segments and 13 reverse primers for TCR Jbeta segments was used. Held by TCRdb, this immuneACCESS table contains in-frame sequences only and omits some clones. Under half of the omission traces to an unresolved V gene where checked; the cause of the rest is unknown. Here the sample has more than 95,000 clones; roughly 74% occur a single time. The top ten hold around 3% of the sample. The sequencing sample was made of PBMCs. The receptors were gathered from a female donor in good health and CMV-seropositive.

This sequence joins TRBV29-1 and TRBJ1-5; D remains ambiguous. V gave up 4 bases and J gave up 1 base, with 14 bases separating them. This CDR3 comprises 15 residues. Per germline, CDR1 SQVTM and CDR2 ANQGSEA. The CDR3 loop is CSVARGTGSNQPQHF. The CDR3 DNA reads as TGCAGCGTTGCTCGGGGAACGGGGAGCAATCAGCCCCAGCATTTT.

The chain recombines TRBV4-3 with TRBJ2-7; 9 bases are a match to TRBD1. The CDR3 spans 15 residues. V lost 3 bases and J lost 2; bases outside the gene matches: 5. The germline V gene encodes CDR1 LGHNA and CDR2 YSLEER. CDR3 region: CASSQYRGPTYEQYF. The CDR3 nucleotides read TGCGCCAGCAGCCAGTACAGGGGGCCTACCTACGAGCAGTACTTC.

The chain carries TRBV28 and TRBJ1-6, with D perhaps matching TRBD1 (5 bases). The CDR3 is 18 amino acids. Germline V CDR1 and CDR2: MDHEN, SYDVKM. Trimming pared 6 bases from V and 5 bases from J, leaving 23 bases between. The CDR3 nucleotides read TGTGCCAGCAGCCCCCCATCCTTCCGCGGGGGGAATAATTCACCCCTCCACTTT. It yields the protein CASSPPSFRGGNNSPLHF.

This chain links TRBV4-3 with TRBJ1-4; D is undetermined. This CDR3 comprises 16 residues. The germline V gene encodes CDR1 LGHNA and CDR2 YSLEER. V gave up 3 bases and J gave up 4 bases, with 15 bases separating them. CDR3: CASSQRHGRDNEKLFF. The CDR3 DNA reads TGCGCCAGCAGCCAGCGCCACGGGAGAGATAATGAAAAACTGTTTTTT.

The genes are TRBV12-5 and TRBJ2-1, with TRBD2 matching 9 bases. Losses at the gene ends were 8 bases for V and 6 bases for J; bases not matched to a gene: 8. CDR3 length: 14 residues. Per germline, CDR1 LGHNT and CDR2 FRNRAP. This chain's CDR3 is CASTSSGAFNEQFF. Written as DNA, the CDR3 is TGTGCTAGTACTTCTAGCGGGGCTTTCAATGAGCAGTTCTTC.

CDR3 in amino acids: CASSSLAGGAGEQFF. CDR3 nucleotides: TGTGCCAGCAGTTCTTTAGCGGGAGGGGCGGGGGAGCAGTTCTTC. V and J are TRBV6-5 and TRBJ2-1; 11 bases fit TRBD2. With V trimmed by 4 bases and J by 10 bases, 9 bases remained unmatched. From germline, CDR1 is MNHEY and CDR2 SVGAGI. The CDR3 totals 15 residues.

This clone was counted only a few times. This chain links TRBV29-1 with TRBJ2-3, with D tentatively TRBD1 (6 bases). The length of the CDR3 is 13 residues. Germline V gene sequence: CDR1 SQVTM, CDR2 ANQGSEA. V lost 0 bases and J 3 bases, leaving 7 bases between the germline ends. The CDR3 spells CSVEDRGTDTQYF. The CDR3 DNA sequence: TGCAGCGTTGAAGACAGGGGAACAGATACGCAGTATTTT.

The sample holds a few counts of this clone. CDR3 coding DNA: TGCGCCAGCAGCCAAGATCTTGCGGCCGGCTCTGGGGCCAACGTCCTGACTTTC. It translates to CASSQDLAAGSGANVLTF. The chain uses TRBV4-3 and TRBJ2-6; D not resolved. The V and J ends lost 0 bases and 0 bases respectively, with 12 bases between them. This CDR3 spans 18 amino acids. Germline values: CDR1 LGHNA, CDR2 YSLEER.

The table lists this clone with a few counts. The chain is built from TRBV14 and TRBJ1-2; 7 bases fit TRBD1. The CDR3 contains 15 residues. CDR1 is SGHDN and CDR2 is FVKESK in the germline V gene. With 4 bases clipped from V and 3 bases from J, the junction kept 8 bases outside the gene matches. The CDR3 DNA reads as TGTGCCAGCAGCCGAGGGCCCAGGGGGGACTATGGCTACACCTTC. Protein: CASSRGPRGDYGYTF.

The chain uses TRBV4-1 and TRBJ2-1; possible D gene TRBD1, 5 bases. The CDR3 has 13 residues. Germline V gene data show CDR1 as MGHRA and CDR2 as YSYEKL. Trimming stripped 4 bases from V and 6 bases from J, with 10 bases between. The DNA of the CDR3 is TGCGCCAGCAGCCTCACAGGCGGCAATGAGCAGTTCTTC. Its translation is CASSLTGGNEQFF.

This chain links TRBV6-5 with TRBJ1-4; no firm D call. The CDR3 totals 15 residues. CDR1 is MNHEY and CDR2 is SVGAGI in the germline V gene. The V end was cut by 2 bases, the J end by 7 bases, with 14 bases between. The CDR3 nucleotides read TGTGCCAGCAGTTACGGCCCCCGGGGTAGTGAAAAACTGTTTTTT. Translated: CASSYGPRGSEKLFF.

This clone was seen a handful of times. This chain joins TRBV9 and TRBJ2-2; 7 nucleotides align to TRBD1. Looked up from germline, CDR1 is SGDLS and CDR2 is YYNGEE. The ends lost 5 bases at V and 3 bases at J; junction bases unmatched: 4. The CDR3 runs to 14 residues. CDR3 in DNA: TGTGCCAGCAGTGGCCAGGGGGACACCGGGGAGCTGTTTTTT. Protein: CASSGQGDTGELFF. The variable domain in full, completed from reference TRBV9 and TRBJ2-2, reads DSGVTQTPKHLITATGQRVTLRCSPRSGDLSVYWYQQSLDQGLQFLIQYYNGEERAKGNILERFSAQQFPDLHSELNLSSLELGDSALYFCASSGQGDTGELFFGEGSRLTVL.